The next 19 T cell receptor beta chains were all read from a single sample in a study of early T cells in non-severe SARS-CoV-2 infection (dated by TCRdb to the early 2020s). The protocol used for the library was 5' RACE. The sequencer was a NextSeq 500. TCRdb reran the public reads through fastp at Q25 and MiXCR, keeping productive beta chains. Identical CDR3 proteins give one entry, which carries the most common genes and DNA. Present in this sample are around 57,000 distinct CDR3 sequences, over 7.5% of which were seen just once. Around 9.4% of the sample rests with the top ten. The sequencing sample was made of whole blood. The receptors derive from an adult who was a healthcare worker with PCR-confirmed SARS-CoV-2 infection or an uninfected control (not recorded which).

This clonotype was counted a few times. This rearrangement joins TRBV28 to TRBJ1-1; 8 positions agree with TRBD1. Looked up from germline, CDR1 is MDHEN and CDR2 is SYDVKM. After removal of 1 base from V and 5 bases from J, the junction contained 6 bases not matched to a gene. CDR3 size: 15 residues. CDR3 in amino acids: CASSLSQGARTEAFF. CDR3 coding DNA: TGTGCCAGCAGTTTATCCCAGGGGGCGCGTACTGAAGCTTTCTTT.

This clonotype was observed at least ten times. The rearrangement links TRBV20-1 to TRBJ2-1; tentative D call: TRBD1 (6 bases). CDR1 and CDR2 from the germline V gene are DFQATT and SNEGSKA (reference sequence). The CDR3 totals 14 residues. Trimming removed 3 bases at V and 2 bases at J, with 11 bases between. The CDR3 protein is CSARNRVTYNEQFF. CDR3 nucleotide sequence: TGCAGTGCTAGGAACAGGGTAACCTACAATGAGCAGTTCTTC.

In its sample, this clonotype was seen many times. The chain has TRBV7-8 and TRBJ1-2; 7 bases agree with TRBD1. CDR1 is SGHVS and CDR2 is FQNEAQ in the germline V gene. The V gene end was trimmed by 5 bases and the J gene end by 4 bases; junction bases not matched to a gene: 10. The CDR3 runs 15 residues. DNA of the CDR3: TGTGCCAGCAGCCCACGACAGGGAGAAGCCTATGGCTACACCTTC. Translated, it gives CASSPRQGEAYGYTF.

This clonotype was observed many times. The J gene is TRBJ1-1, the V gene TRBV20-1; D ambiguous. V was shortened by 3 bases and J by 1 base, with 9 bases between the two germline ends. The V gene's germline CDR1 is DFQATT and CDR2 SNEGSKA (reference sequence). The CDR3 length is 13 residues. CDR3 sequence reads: CSASGETNTEAFF. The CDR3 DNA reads TGCAGTGCTAGCGGAGAGACGAACACTGAAGCTTTCTTT.

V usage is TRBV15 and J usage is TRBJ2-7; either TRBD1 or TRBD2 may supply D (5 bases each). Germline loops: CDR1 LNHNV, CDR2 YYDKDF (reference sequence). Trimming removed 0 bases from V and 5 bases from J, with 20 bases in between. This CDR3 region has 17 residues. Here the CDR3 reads CATSRDQFGTRNNEQYF. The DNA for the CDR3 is TGTGCCACCAGCAGAGATCAGTTCGGGACCAGAAATAACGAGCAGTACTTC.

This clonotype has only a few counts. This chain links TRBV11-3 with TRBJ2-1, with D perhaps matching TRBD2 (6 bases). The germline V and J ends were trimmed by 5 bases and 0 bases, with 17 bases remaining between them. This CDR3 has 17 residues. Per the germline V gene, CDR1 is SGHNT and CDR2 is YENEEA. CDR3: CASSPQKSGLSYNEQFF. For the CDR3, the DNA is TGTGCCAGCAGCCCACAGAAAAGCGGGCTCTCCTACAATGAGCAGTTCTTC.

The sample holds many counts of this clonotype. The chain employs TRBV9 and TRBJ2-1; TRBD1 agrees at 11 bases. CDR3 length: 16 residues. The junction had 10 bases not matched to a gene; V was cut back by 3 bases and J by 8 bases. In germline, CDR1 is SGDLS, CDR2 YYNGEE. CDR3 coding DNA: TGTGCCAGCAGCGCCCGGACAGGGGGCGCAAACTATGAGCAGTTCTTC. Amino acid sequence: CASSARTGGANYEQFF.

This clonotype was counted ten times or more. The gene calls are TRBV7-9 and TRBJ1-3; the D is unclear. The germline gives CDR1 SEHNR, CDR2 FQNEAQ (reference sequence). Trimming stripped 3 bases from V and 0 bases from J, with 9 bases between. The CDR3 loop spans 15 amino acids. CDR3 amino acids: CASSFTGSSGNTIYF. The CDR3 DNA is TGTGCCAGCAGCTTCACGGGAAGCTCTGGAAACACCATATATTTT.

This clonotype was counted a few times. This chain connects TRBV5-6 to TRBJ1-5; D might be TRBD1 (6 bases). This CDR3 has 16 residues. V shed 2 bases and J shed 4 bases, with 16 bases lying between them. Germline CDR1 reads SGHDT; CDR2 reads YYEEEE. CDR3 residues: CASSLYRDMSNQPQHF. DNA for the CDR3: TGTGCCAGCAGCTTATACCGGGACATGTCGAATCAGCCCCAGCATTTT.

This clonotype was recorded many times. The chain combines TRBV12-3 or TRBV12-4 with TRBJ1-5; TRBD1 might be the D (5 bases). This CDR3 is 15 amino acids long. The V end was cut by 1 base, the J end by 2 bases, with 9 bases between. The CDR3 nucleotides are TGTGCCAGCAGTTTAGGGCAGGGTGGCAATCAGCCCCAGCATTTT. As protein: CASSLGQGGNQPQHF.

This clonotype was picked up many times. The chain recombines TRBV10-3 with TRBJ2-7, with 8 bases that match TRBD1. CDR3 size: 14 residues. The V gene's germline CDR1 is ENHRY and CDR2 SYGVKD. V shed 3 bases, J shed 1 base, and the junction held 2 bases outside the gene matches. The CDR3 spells CAISDQGASYEQYF. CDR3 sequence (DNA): TGTGCCATCAGTGACCAGGGGGCGTCCTACGAGCAGTACTTC.

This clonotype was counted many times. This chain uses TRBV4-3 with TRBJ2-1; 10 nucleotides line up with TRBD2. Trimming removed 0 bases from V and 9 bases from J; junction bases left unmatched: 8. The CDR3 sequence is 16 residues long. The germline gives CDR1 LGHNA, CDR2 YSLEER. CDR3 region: CASSQDEREGWGEQFF. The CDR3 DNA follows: TGCGCCAGCAGCCAAGATGAGCGGGAGGGCTGGGGTGAGCAGTTCTTC.

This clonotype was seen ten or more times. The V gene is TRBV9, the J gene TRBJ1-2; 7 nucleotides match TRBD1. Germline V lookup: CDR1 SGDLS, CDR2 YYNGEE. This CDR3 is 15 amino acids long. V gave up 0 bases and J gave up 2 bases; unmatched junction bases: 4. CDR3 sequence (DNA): TGTGCCAGCAGCGTAGCTACAGGGGTCAACTATGGCTACACCTTC. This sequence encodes CASSVATGVNYGYTF.

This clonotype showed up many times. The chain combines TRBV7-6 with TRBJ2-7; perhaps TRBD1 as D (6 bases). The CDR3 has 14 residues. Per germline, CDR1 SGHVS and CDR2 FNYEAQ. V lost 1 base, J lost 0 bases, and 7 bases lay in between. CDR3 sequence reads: CASSLGTVSYEQYF. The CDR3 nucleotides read TGTGCCAGCAGCTTAGGGACAGTCTCCTACGAGCAGTACTTC.

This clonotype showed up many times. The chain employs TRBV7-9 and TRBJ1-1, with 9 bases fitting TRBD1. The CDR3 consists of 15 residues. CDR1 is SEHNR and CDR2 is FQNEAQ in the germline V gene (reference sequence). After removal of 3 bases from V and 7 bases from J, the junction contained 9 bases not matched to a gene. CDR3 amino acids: CASSFPGTGRNEAFF. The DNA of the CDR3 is TGTGCCAGCAGCTTCCCCGGGACAGGGCGGAATGAAGCTTTCTTT.

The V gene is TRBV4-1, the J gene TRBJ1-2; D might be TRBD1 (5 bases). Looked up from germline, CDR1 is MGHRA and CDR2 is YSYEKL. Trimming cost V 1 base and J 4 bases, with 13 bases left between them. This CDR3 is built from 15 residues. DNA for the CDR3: TGCGCCAGCAGCCAAGTGTTGGACACCTTCTATGGCTACACCTTC. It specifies CASSQVLDTFYGYTF.

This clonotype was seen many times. The CDR3 sequence: CSVDRGNTIYF. In DNA form, the CDR3 reads TGCAGCGTGGATAGAGGAAACACCATATATTTT. This chain links TRBV29-1 with TRBJ1-3; D unresolved. The V and J ends lost 6 bases and 4 bases respectively, with 7 bases between them. The CDR3 loop spans 11 amino acids. Germline V gene sequence: CDR1 SQVTM, CDR2 ANQGSEA.

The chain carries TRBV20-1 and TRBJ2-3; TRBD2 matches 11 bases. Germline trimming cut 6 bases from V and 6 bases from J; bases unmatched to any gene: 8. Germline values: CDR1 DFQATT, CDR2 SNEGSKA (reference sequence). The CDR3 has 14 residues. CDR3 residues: CSARTSGPLDTQYF. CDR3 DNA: TGCAGTGCCAGGACTAGCGGGCCCCTCGATACGCAGTATTTT.

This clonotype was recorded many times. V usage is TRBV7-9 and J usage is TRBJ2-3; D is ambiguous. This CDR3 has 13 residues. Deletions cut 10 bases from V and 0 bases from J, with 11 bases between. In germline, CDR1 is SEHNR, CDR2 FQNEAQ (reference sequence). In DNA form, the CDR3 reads TGTGCCACCCTTAGCAGAAGCACAGATACGCAGTATTTT. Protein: CATLSRSTDTQYF.